This is a list of T cell receptor beta chains from one sample in a study of human T cells and chemical hapten exposure. TCRdb independently ran MiXCR on the 5' RACE reads; one entry per CDR3 protein. The table has roughly 120,000 distinct CDR3 sequences, approximately 20% seen once. These receptors were obtained from a human donor in good health. The CDR3 runs from the conserved cysteine through the conserved F or W. D genes are given only for firm matches. Size tells how often a clone was seen (once, few, many) or the class of an expanded clone, and some rows leave it out.

CDR3 length,D gene,clone size,V gene,J gene,CDR3 DNA,CDR3 protein
15,-,-,TRBV7-8,TRBJ2-7,TGTGCCAGCAGCCAACGACTGGGTAGCTCCTACGAGCAGTACTTC,CASSQRLGSSYEQYF
15,TRBD1,few,TRBV2,TRBJ1-1,TGTGCCAGCAGAGTAGAGAACACAGGGGCAATTGAAGCTTTCTTT,CASRVENTGAIEAFF
13,-,few,TRBV20-1,TRBJ1-1,TGCAGTGCTGGGACTCGGTCTAACACTGAAGCTTTCTTT,CSAGTRSNTEAFF
14,TRBD2,-,TRBV12-3/TRBV12-4,TRBJ2-7,TGTGCCAGCACCGAGGGACTAGCAACCTACGAGCAGTACTTC,CASTEGLATYEQYF
15,-,many,TRBV5-1,TRBJ1-1,TGCGCCAGCAGCTTCCGAGACCAGGGGAACACTGAAGCTTTCTTT,CASSFRDQGNTEAFF
17,TRBD1,few,TRBV29-1,TRBJ1-5,TGCAGCGTTGTCCCCGGGACAGGCCTTTATAGCAATCAGCCCCAGCATTTT,CSVVPGTGLYSNQPQHF
14,-,few,TRBV6-1,TRBJ2-7,TGTGCCAGCAGTGAGGCTAGCGCCTCCTACGAGCAGTACTTC,CASSEASASYEQYF
15,-,few,TRBV6-5,TRBJ2-2,TGTGCCAGCAGTTGGGGACTTTGGGACACCGGGGAGCTGTTTTTT,CASSWGLWDTGELFF
16,TRBD2,-,TRBV19,TRBJ2-1,TGTGCCAGTAGTATAGCCGCGGGAGGGGTCTACAATGAGCAGTTCTTC,CASSIAAGGVYNEQFF
16,TRBD2,-,TRBV11-3,TRBJ2-1,TGTGCCAGCAGCTACAGACTAGCGGGAGGTTTAAATGAGCAGTTCTTC,CASSYRLAGGLNEQFF
13,-,-,TRBV5-1,TRBJ1-1,TGCGCCAGCAGCTCCGACCGACCTACCGAAGCTTTCTTT,CASSSDRPTEAFF
14,-,-,TRBV28,TRBJ2-7,TGTGCCAGCAGGCCCCTGGGTCCAGAAGGCGAGCAGTACTTC,CASRPLGPEGEQYF
13,-,-,TRBV6-4,TRBJ2-3,TGTGCCAGCAGTGACTCAGAAATCGATACGCAGTATTTT,CASSDSEIDTQYF
15,-,few,TRBV7-8,TRBJ1-2,TGTGCCAGCAGCCCCACGGCTGGACAGAGCTATGGCTACACCTTC,CASSPTAGQSYGYTF
17,TRBD2,-,TRBV9,TRBJ2-1,TGTGCCAGCAGCGTATCAGGGACTAGCGGGAGAGGAAATGAGCAGTTCTTC,CASSVSGTSGRGNEQFF
15,-,few,TRBV11-2,TRBJ1-2,TGTGCCAGCAGCTTAGTGATGGGGGGCGTGGATGGCTACACCTTC,CASSLVMGGVDGYTF
16,TRBD1,-,TRBV20-1,TRBJ1-6,TGCAGTGCTAGAGATCCGGACAGGGTTTTAGGATCACCCCTCCACTTT,CSARDPDRVLGSPLHF
14,-,-,TRBV5-1,TRBJ2-1,TGCGCCAGCAGCTTGACTAGCCCTCCCAATGAGCAGTTCTTC,CASSLTSPPNEQFF
16,-,-,TRBV6-6,TRBJ1-6,TGTGCCAGCAGCCTGGACAGCCTCTCCTATAATTCACCCCTCCACTTT,CASSLDSLSYNSPLHF
16,TRBD2,-,TRBV5-4,TRBJ2-5,TGTGCCAGCAGCTTGGACCCAGCGGGAAGGTGGGAGACCCAGTACTTC,CASSLDPAGRWETQYF
15,-,few,TRBV29-1,TRBJ2-3,TGCAGCGTTGCCCGCAGGGTGGGGGACACAGATACGCAGTATTTT,CSVARRVGDTDTQYF
15,TRBD2,-,TRBV28,TRBJ2-1,TGTGCCAGCAGTCCCGGGGGGATAGGGGTCAATGAGCAGTTCTTC,CASSPGGIGVNEQFF
14,TRBD2,-,TRBV29-1,TRBJ2-7,TGCAGCGTTGAAGTAAGGACTAGCGGGTACGAGCAGTACTTC,CSVEVRTSGYEQYF
15,-,few,TRBV4-1,TRBJ1-6,TGCGCCAGCAGCCAGCCCAGGGACGTGAATTCACCCCTCCACTTT,CASSQPRDVNSPLHF
15,-,few,TRBV20-1,TRBJ2-2,TGCAGTGCTAGAGAGCTGGGGGCCGCCACCGGGGAGCTGTTTTTT,CSARELGAATGELFF
14,TRBD1,few,TRBV20-1,TRBJ1-5,TGCAGTGCTAGTCCGGACAGGGGCAATCAGCCCCAGCATTTT,CSASPDRGNQPQHF
15,-,few,TRBV19,TRBJ1-1,TGTGCCAGCGACCCTAGTGGGTTGGCGAACACTGAAGCTTTCTTT,CASDPSGLANTEAFF
14,TRBD1,-,TRBV27,TRBJ2-3,TGTGCCAGCAGCAGGGGGAGACTCACAGATACGCAGTATTTT,CASSRGRLTDTQYF
11,-,few,TRBV10-3,TRBJ1-2,TGTGCCATCAGTGATTTTGGCCTCTACACCTTC,CAISDFGLYTF
17,TRBD1,-,TRBV3-1,TRBJ2-2,TGTGCCAGCAGCCAGTATCGGGACAGGAAGAACACCGGGGAGCTGTTTTTT,CASSQYRDRKNTGELFF
17,-,-,TRBV12-3/TRBV12-4,TRBJ1-1,TGTGCCAGCAGGAGGGGTTATCCGACACCTCAGAACACTGAAGCTTTCTTT,CASRRGYPTPQNTEAFF
14,-,-,TRBV7-8,TRBJ1-2,TGTGCCAGCAGCTCACCAGGATCAAACTATGGCTACACCTTC,CASSSPGSNYGYTF
13,TRBD2,-,TRBV7-9,TRBJ2-1,TGTGCCAGCAGCACCGAATCTAGCGGGAGAGAGTTCTTC,CASSTESSGREFF
13,-,few,TRBV6-6,TRBJ2-1,TGTGCCAGCAGTCTCAAGACTGGGAATGAGCAGTTCTTC,CASSLKTGNEQFF
15,-,-,TRBV4-1,TRBJ2-7,TGCGCCAGCAGCCAACCCGTGGTCGGGGTCTACGAGCAGTACTTC,CASSQPVVGVYEQYF
16,-,-,TRBV18,TRBJ1-1,TGTGCCAGCTCACCCCTACCCGGACAGCAGAACACTGAAGCTTTCTTT,CASSPLPGQQNTEAFF
15,-,-,TRBV6-5,TRBJ1-3,TGTGCCAGCAGTATAGGACGGAAATCTGGAAACACCATATATTTT,CASSIGRKSGNTIYF
14,-,-,TRBV4-1,TRBJ1-6,TGCGCCAGCAGCCAGGGATTCTATAATTCACCCCTCCACTTT,CASSQGFYNSPLHF
13,-,few,TRBV12-3/TRBV12-4,TRBJ1-5,TGTGCCAGCAGCCCATCATCCGGGGCGCCCCAGCATTTT,CASSPSSGAPQHF
18,TRBD1,-,TRBV27,TRBJ2-6,TGTGCCAGCAGTCTCCTCGGACAGGGGAAGGCTGGGGCCAACGTCCTGACTTTC,CASSLLGQGKAGANVLTF
19,TRBD2,few,TRBV28,TRBJ2-4,TGTGCCAGCAGGCTCGCCGGGACTAGCGGGCCTCTAGCCAAAAACATTCAGTACTTC,CASRLAGTSGPLAKNIQYF
14,-,once,TRBV12-3/TRBV12-4,TRBJ2-1,TGTGCCAGCAGTTTAGTTTCAGGGGTGAATGAGCAGTTCTTC,CASSLVSGVNEQFF
15,-,few,TRBV28,TRBJ2-3,TGTGCCAGCACCCGTTTCGGGAGTAGCACAGATACGCAGTATTTT,CASTRFGSSTDTQYF
11,TRBD1,once,TRBV6-5,TRBJ2-1,TGTGCCAGCAGTAGACAGGGGGCTCTGTTCTTC,CASSRQGALFF
15,-,-,TRBV7-9,TRBJ2-7,TGTGCCAGCAGCTTGGGTGACAGCGGCGCCTACGAGCAGTACTTC,CASSLGDSGAYEQYF
16,-,-,TRBV20-1,TRBJ1-5,TGCAGTGCTAGAGGTGGAAGTTCTTATAGCAATCAGCCCCAGCATTTT,CSARGGSSYSNQPQHF
11,-,-,TRBV28,TRBJ2-1,TGTGCCCATTCCACCCTCACTGAGCAGTTCTTC,CAHSTLTEQFF
15,-,-,TRBV7-9,TRBJ1-6,TGTGCCAGCAGCTTAGTTTCAGGGACCTATTCACCCCTCCACTTT,CASSLVSGTYSPLHF
12,TRBD1,-,TRBV6-5,TRBJ1-2,TGTGCCAGCAGCTTGACAGGGAATGGCTACACCTTC,CASSLTGNGYTF
17,-,few,TRBV27,TRBJ1-5,TGTGCCAGCAGTTCGTTCGGGGACCGATATAGCAATCAGCCCCAGCATTTT,CASSSFGDRYSNQPQHF
14,-,-,TRBV10-1,TRBJ1-1,TGCGCCAGCTCCCCTCCCGCGGCGAACACTGAAGCTTTCTTT,CASSPPAANTEAFF
15,TRBD1,-,TRBV5-1,TRBJ2-5,TGCGCCAGCAGCCCCGTGGGGACAGATGAAGAGACCCAGTACTTC,CASSPVGTDEETQYF
15,-,-,TRBV28,TRBJ2-1,TGTGCCAGCAGTTCGGCGGGCAGCTCCTACAATGAGCAGTTCTTC,CASSSAGSSYNEQFF
15,-,few,TRBV7-6,TRBJ2-7,TGTGCCAGCAGCTTGGTGGAGCATTGGACCTACGAGCAGTACTTC,CASSLVEHWTYEQYF
15,-,few,TRBV6-1,TRBJ2-2,TGTGCCAGCAGTGCCCGGGACCCCCGGACCGGGGAGCTGTTTTTT,CASSARDPRTGELFF
14,-,-,TRBV4-1,TRBJ2-7,TGCGCCAGCAGCACAGGAGTAGGGTTACAGGAGCAGTACTTC,CASSTGVGLQEQYF
17,TRBD1,-,TRBV4-1,TRBJ1-5,TGCGCCAGCAGCCAAGGGAGGGTTGGGACAGGGCATCAGCCCCAGCATTTT,CASSQGRVGTGHQPQHF
17,-,-,TRBV18,TRBJ2-3,TGTGCCAGCTCACTGGGGAGACTCACTACCTCCACAGATACGCAGTATTTT,CASSLGRLTTSTDTQYF
16,TRBD2,-,TRBV19,TRBJ2-1,TGTGCCAGTAGTATAGGTTTAGCGGGAGGGCCAGGGGAGCAGTTCTTC,CASSIGLAGGPGEQFF
11,-,-,TRBV6-1,TRBJ1-1,TGTGCGGCAGGGGATAACACTGAAGCTTTCTTT,CAAGDNTEAFF